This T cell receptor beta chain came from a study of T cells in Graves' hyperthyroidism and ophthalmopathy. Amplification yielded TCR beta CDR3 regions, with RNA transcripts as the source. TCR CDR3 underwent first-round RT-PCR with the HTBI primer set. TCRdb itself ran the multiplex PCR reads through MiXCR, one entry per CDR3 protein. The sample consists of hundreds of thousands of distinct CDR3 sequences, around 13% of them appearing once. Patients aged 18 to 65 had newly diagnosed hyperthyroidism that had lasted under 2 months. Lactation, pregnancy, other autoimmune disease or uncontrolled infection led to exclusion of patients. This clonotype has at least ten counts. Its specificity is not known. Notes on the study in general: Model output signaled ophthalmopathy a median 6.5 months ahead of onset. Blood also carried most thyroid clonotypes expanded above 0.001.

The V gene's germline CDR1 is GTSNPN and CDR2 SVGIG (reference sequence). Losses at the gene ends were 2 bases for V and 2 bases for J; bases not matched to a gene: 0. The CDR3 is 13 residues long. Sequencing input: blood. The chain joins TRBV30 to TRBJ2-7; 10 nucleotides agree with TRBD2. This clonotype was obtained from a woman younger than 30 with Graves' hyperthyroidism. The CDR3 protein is CAWSSGRAYEQYF. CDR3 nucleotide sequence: TGTGCCTGGAGTAGCGGGAGGGCCTACGAGCAGTACTTC. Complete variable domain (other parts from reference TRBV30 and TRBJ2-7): SQTIHQWPATLVQPVGSPLSLECTVEGTSNPNLYWYRQAAGRGLQLLFYSVGIGQISSEVPQNLSASRPQDRQFILSSKKLLLSDSGFYLCAWSSGRAYEQYFGPGTRLTVT.